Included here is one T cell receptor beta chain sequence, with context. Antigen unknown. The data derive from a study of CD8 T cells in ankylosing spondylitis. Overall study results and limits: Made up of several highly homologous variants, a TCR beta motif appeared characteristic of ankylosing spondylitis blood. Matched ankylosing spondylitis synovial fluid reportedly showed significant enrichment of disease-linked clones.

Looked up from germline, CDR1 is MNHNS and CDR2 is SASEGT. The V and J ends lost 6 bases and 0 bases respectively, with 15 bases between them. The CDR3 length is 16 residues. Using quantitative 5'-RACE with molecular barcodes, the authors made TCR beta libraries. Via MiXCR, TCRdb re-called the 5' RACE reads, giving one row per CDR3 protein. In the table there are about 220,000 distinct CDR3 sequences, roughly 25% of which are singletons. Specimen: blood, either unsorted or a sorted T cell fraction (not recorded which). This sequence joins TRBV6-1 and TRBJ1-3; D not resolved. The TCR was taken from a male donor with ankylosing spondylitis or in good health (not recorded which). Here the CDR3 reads CASSRKTSSSGNTIYF. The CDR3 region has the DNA TGTGCCAGCAGCCGAAAGACGTCCAGCTCTGGAAACACCATATATTTT.